A selection of T cell receptor beta chains follows, all from one sample in a study of T cells after yellow fever vaccination. TCRdb reprocessed the 5' RACE reads with MiXCR, giving one entry per CDR3 protein. Among around 310,000 distinct CDR3 sequences listed, 7.5% to 9% were seen once. Sequencing was performed on PBMCs, taken on the day of the first yellow fever vaccination. The receptors derive from a man aged 18 to 29 who received the YFV17D yellow fever vaccine. The CDR3 runs from the conserved cysteine through the conserved F or W. A D gene is named only where the DNA matches it firmly. Size is omitted from some rows. Given values are once, few, many or a class for expanded clones.

TRBJ1-4 few TRBV20-1 TRBD1 TGCAGTGCTAGAGATTTTCAGGGGAGGGGGCGGTCTAATGAAAAACTGTTTTTT CSARDFQGRGRSNEKLFF
TRBJ1-3 NA TRBV12-3/TRBV12-4 TRBD1 TGTGCCAGCAGTCCGGACAGGGCCTCTGGAAACACCATATATTTT CASSPDRASGNTIYF
TRBJ2-1 NA TRBV25-1 NA TGTGCCAGCAGTGAATTGGGCGGTGACTACAATGAGCAGTTCTTC CASSELGGDYNEQFF
TRBJ2-3 NA TRBV4-1 NA TGCGCCAGCAGCCAAGATTACTTAGAGGCAGATACGCAGTATTTT CASSQDYLEADTQYF
TRBJ1-2 many TRBV7-6 NA TGTGCCAGCAGCCCTCTCCCTAGGGCGGGGGGACATGGCTACACCTTC CASSPLPRAGGHGYTF
TRBJ2-4 few TRBV28 NA TGTGCCAGCAGTTTTTTGCCAGGGGTGGACATTCAGTACTTC CASSFLPGVDIQYF
TRBJ2-3 NA TRBV5-1 TRBD2 TGCGCCAGCAGCTTGGGCGCTCTAGCGGGGGGCCAGAATACGCAGTATTTT CASSLGALAGGQNTQYF
TRBJ1-1 NA TRBV7-2 NA TGTGCCAGCAGGCGGGGAAGGGAGGACACTGAAGCTTTCTTT CASRRGREDTEAFF
TRBJ1-1 few TRBV27 NA TGTGCCAGCAGTGCATTCTGGACGGCGGGGGGCACTGAAGCTTTCTTT CASSAFWTAGGTEAFF
TRBJ1-1 many TRBV29-1 NA TGCAGCGTGAGTACAGGGTTGACTGAAGCTTTCTTT CSVSTGLTEAFF
TRBJ1-2 few TRBV30 NA TGTGCCTGGACGGAGAGTTGGGGACGAAATGGCTACACCTTC CAWTESWGRNGYTF
TRBJ2-3 NA TRBV20-1 TRBD2 TGCAGTGCCCCTAGGGGGTCGGGGGGGAGCACAGATACGCAGTATTTT CSAPRGSGGSTDTQYF
TRBJ1-2 many TRBV24-1 NA TGTGCCACCAGTGATCGCCAGACCGAGGAAATCTATGGCTACACCTTC CATSDRQTEEIYGYTF
TRBJ1-5 few TRBV15 NA TGTGCCACCAGCAGAGTTGGCTATCAGCCCCAGCATTTT CATSRVGYQPQHF
TRBJ2-1 NA TRBV29-1 TRBD2 TGCAGCGTAGAAGGGACTAGCGGGGGCCGGACCTACAATGAGCAGTTCTTC CSVEGTSGGRTYNEQFF
TRBJ2-2 few TRBV20-1 TRBD2 TGCAGTGCTACGGGGGGGAACACCGGGGAGCTGTTTTTT CSATGGNTGELFF
TRBJ1-2 few TRBV5-1 TRBD1 TGCGCCAGCAGCTTGGCGACAGGGGCTAACTATGGCTACACCTTC CASSLATGANYGYTF
TRBJ1-2 few TRBV5-5 TRBD1 TGTGCCAGCAGCTCCGCCATGTTTCAGGGGGCGCGGGGCTACACCTTC CASSSAMFQGARGYTF
TRBJ2-3 NA TRBV20-1 NA TGCAGTGCTAGAGACCATTCCACAGATACGCAGTATTTT CSARDHSTDTQYF